This T cell receptor (beta chain) comes out of a study of T-cell reconstitution after alpha-beta-depleted transplantation in children. Findings and limits, study-wide: About two months after transplant, alpha-beta T cells reportedly came from several hundred expanded graft clones.

Comments on this clonotype: The antigen is not known.

Library preparation (for TCRbeta) was performed with unique molecular identifiers. TCRdb re-analysed the PCR reads in MiXCR, keeping a single row per CDR3 protein. The sample lists about 900,000 distinct CDR3 sequences, about 29% occurring once. The CDR3 has 12 residues. The germline CDR1 and CDR2 sequences are LNHNV and YYDKDF (reference sequence). The V and J ends lost 6 bases and 5 bases respectively, with 8 bases between them. This chain links TRBV15 with TRBJ2-1, with D hard to call. The source is a boy under two years old who had a stem cell transplant for SCID, so the T cells may come from the graft donor. The sequenced sample was PBMCs, mostly from graft donor cells, obtained 360 days after TCRalphabeta/CD19-depleted stem cell transplant. CDR3 nucleotide sequence: TGTGCCACCAGTCCTGACGACAATGAGCAGTTCTTC. Amino acid sequence: CATSPDDNEQFF.